The 23 T cell receptor beta chains below all came from one sample that was sequenced in a study of a mutant IDH1 vaccine in newly diagnosed glioma. Documented time point: baseline, week 1 (first vaccination visit). Noted treatment: pre-vaccination baseline after standard-of-care therapy. Generated by immunoSEQ multiplex PCR, the TCRdb table keeps only in-frame clones and is missing some. The repertoire includes 70,000 to 100,000 clones, roughly 80% of them detected once, and about 5.6% sits in the top ten. The sample was PBMCs, taken from a glioma patient treated with radiotherapy, temozolomide or both. These receptors were obtained from a man aged 40-49 years with glioma. Some clones in this sample may be carry-over from other donors' samples.

The chain employs TRBV5-6 and TRBJ1-4; no clear D gene. Germline V gene lookup returns CDR1 SGHDT and CDR2 YYEEEE. The germline V and J ends were trimmed by 2 bases and 2 bases, with 7 bases remaining between them. This CDR3 spans 14 amino acids. The CDR3 spells CASSFGLTNEKLFF. CDR3 nucleotide sequence: TGTGCCAGCAGCTTCGGATTGACTAATGAAAAACTGTTTTTT.

This chain uses TRBV30 with TRBJ1-5, with D possibly TRBD1 on 6 matching bases. Trimming removed 2 bases at V and 4 bases at J, with 12 bases between. CDR1 and CDR2 (germline): GTSNPN, SVGIG (reference sequence). This CDR3 is 14 amino acids long. The CDR3 reads CAWSYGGVNQPQHF. The CDR3 bases are TGTGCCTGGAGTTATGGGGGCGTAAATCAGCCCCAGCATTTT.

This chain connects TRBV19 to TRBJ2-3; 11 bases agree with TRBD1. The CDR3 has 17 residues. Germline V gives CDR1 LNHDA, CDR2 SQIVND (reference sequence). After removal of 5 bases from V and 5 bases from J, the junction contained 12 bases not matched to a gene. The CDR3 sequence: CASSPSPGGQGGDTQYF. The CDR3 DNA is TGTGCCAGTAGTCCCTCGCCGGGGGGACAGGGGGGAGATACGCAGTATTTT.

This clone is labeled medium-sized. CDR3 DNA sequence: TGTGCCAGCAGTGAAGTGGGCAGGGTAGTGGAGCAGTACTTC. Residues: CASSEVGRVVEQYF. The J gene is TRBJ2-7, the V gene TRBV25-1; a weak D match, TRBD1 (5 bases). The CDR3 length is 14 residues. Germline lookup yields CDR1 MGHDK and CDR2 SYGVNS. V was clipped by 2 bases and J by 7 bases, with 15 bases between them.

The CDR3 DNA follows: TGTGCCATCAGTTTACGACAGGCCTCTGGAAACACCATATATTTT. Amino acid sequence: CAISLRQASGNTIYF. V and J are TRBV10-3 and TRBJ1-3, with D possibly matching TRBD1 (6 bases). Germline assignment: CDR1 ENHRY and CDR2 SYGVKD. V lost 5 bases and J 0 bases, leaving 11 bases between the germline ends. The CDR3 length is 15 residues.

This clone was found a few times. V gene TRBV18 combines with J gene TRBJ2-5, with TRBD1 identical over 12 bases. The CDR3 covers 15 residues. Germline V gene lookup returns CDR1 KGHSH and CDR2 LQKENI. V was clipped by 2 bases and J by 4 bases; unmatched bases: 2. The chain's CDR3 is CASSPWDRGRETQYF. The CDR3, as DNA: TGTGCCAGCTCACCATGGGACAGGGGGCGAGAGACCCAGTACTTC. The full variable domain, rest sourced from reference TRBV18 and TRBJ2-5, is NAGVMQNPRHLVRRRGQEARLRCSPMKGHSHVYWYRQLPEEGLKFMVYLQKENIIDESGMPKERFSAEFPKEGPSILRIQQVVRGDSAAYFCASSPWDRGRETQYFGPGTRLLVL.

In its sample, this clone ranks as medium-sized. V and J are TRBV5-1 and TRBJ2-1, with D maybe TRBD1 (5 bases). The CDR3 sequence is 17 residues long. CDR1 is SGHRS and CDR2 is YFSETQ in the germline V gene. V was trimmed by 6 bases and J by 4 bases, leaving 23 bases between them. Here the CDR3 DNA reads TGCGCCAGCATAAGGAACCCGACAGCGACCGGGTACAATGAGCAGTTCTTC. As protein: CASIRNPTATGYNEQFF.

CDR3 amino acids: CASSPLRGGRTKNIQYF. The CDR3 DNA is TGTGCCAGCAGTCCCCTCCGGGGGGGCCGGACCAAAAACATTCAGTACTTC. The J gene is TRBJ2-4, the V gene TRBV27; 8 bases are shared with TRBD2. The V gene's germline CDR1 is MNHEY and CDR2 SMNVEV (reference sequence). Trimming removed 5 bases from V and 2 bases from J; junction bases left unmatched: 11. The length of the CDR3 is 17 residues.

This clone showed up just a few times. CDR3 protein: CASSLGQAATYEQYF. In nucleotides, the CDR3 is TGTGCCAGCAGCTTAGGACAGGCCGCTACCTACGAGCAGTACTTC. The chain employs TRBV7-9 and TRBJ2-7, with D possibly being TRBD1 (6 bases). The germline V gene has CDR1 SEHNR and CDR2 FQNEAQ (reference sequence). V lost 1 base, J lost 2 bases, and 12 bases lay in between. This CDR3 contains 15 residues.

The chain recombines TRBV19 with TRBJ1-2; perhaps TRBD1 as D (5 bases). Germline CDR1 and CDR2: LNHDA and SQIVND (reference sequence). The CDR3 runs 13 residues. V lost 2 bases and J 3 bases, leaving 7 bases between the germline ends. In DNA, the CDR3 is TGTGCCAGTAGTATAAGGGGCGACTATGGCTACACCTTC. Translated, it gives CASSIRGDYGYTF. Full variable domain (rest looked up from reference TRBV19 and TRBJ1-2): DGGITQSPKYLFRKEGQNVTLSCEQNLNHDAMYWYRQDPGQGLRLIYYSQIVNDFQKGDIAEGYSVSREKKESFPLTVTSAQKNPTAFYLCASSIRGDYGYTFGSGTRLTVV.

The chain carries TRBV11-3 and TRBJ1-1; 7 bases map to TRBD1. Germline trimming cut 6 bases from V and 1 base from J; bases unmatched to any gene: 2. Germline V gives CDR1 SGHNT, CDR2 YENEEA. The CDR3 is made up of 13 amino acids. CDR3 DNA sequence: TGTGCCAGCAGTTGGGACAGGAACACTGAAGCTTTCTTT. Translating gives CASSWDRNTEAFF. The full variable domain, with the rest looked up from reference TRBV11-3 and TRBJ1-1, is EAGVVQSPRYKIIEKKQPVAFWCNPISGHNTLYWYLQNLGQGPELLIRYENEEAVDDSQLPKDRFSAERLKGVDSTLKIQPAELGDSAVYLCASSWDRNTEAFFGQGTRLTVV.

This chain uses TRBV29-1 with TRBJ1-1, with D maybe TRBD1 (6 bases). V shed 4 bases and J shed 3 bases, with 9 bases lying between them. The CDR3 contains 12 residues. Germline assignment: CDR1 SQVTM and CDR2 ANQGSEA. The CDR3 is CSVAKGDTEAFF. The DNA of the CDR3 is TGCAGCGTTGCTAAGGGGGACACTGAAGCTTTCTTT.

The chain recombines TRBV6-5 with TRBJ2-1; D possibly matches TRBD1 or TRBD2 (5 bases each). Germline V gene lookup returns CDR1 MNHEY and CDR2 SVGAGI. The CDR3 contains 16 residues. Trimming left V 2 bases short and J 10 bases short, with 21 bases between. The CDR3 is CASSYRGPPESYEQFF. The CDR3, as DNA: TGTGCCAGCAGTTACCGGGGACCCCCCGAATCTTACGAGCAGTTCTTC.

The chain couples TRBV2 to TRBJ1-5, with a possible D match to TRBD1 (6 bases). The CDR3 runs to 15 residues. CDR1 and CDR2 from the germline V gene are SNHLY and FYNNEI. Trimming took 4 bases from V and 0 from J, leaving 10 bases between them. CDR3 sequence: CASSGTANSNQPQHF. CDR3 coding DNA: TGTGCCAGCAGTGGGACAGCTAATAGCAATCAGCCCCAGCATTTT.

The chain has TRBV18 and TRBJ1-5; possibly TRBD1 for D (6 bases). The CDR3 has 14 residues. Germline V gene data show CDR1 as KGHSH and CDR2 as LQKENI. Trimming took off 2 bases at V and 11 bases at J, with 16 bases between the two ends. The CDR3 protein is CASSPETGLAAQHF. The CDR3 coding sequence is TGTGCCAGCTCACCAGAAACAGGGTTAGCAGCCCAGCATTTT.

This sequence joins TRBV10-2 and TRBJ2-7, with TRBD1 identical over 8 bases. V was pared by 2 bases and J by 2 bases, with 11 bases of the junction left unmatched. The CDR3 is 17 residues long. Germline CDR1 and CDR2: WSHSY and SAAADI. The CDR3 region has the DNA TGCGCCAGCAGTGAGAGATTCTCGGGACAGGCGACCTACGAGCAGTACTTC. Translating gives CASSERFSGQATYEQYF.

This clone has a handful of counts. The chain carries TRBV4-1 and TRBJ1-4; 8 bases match TRBD1. Germline CDR1 and CDR2: MGHRA and YSYEKL. This CDR3 comprises 16 residues. V trimming: 3 bases; J trimming: 5 bases; junction bases outside the gene matches: 8. The CDR3 nucleotides are TGCGCCAGCAGCCAGGTGGAGGACAGGGTAAATGAAAAACTGTTTTTT. It encodes CASSQVEDRVNEKLFF.

This sequence joins TRBV5-4 and TRBJ1-2; a possible D gene is TRBD1 (5 bases). V lost 0 bases to trimming and J lost 6 bases, with 15 bases between them. This CDR3 has 15 residues. CDR1 is SGHNT, CDR2 YYREEE, per germline (reference sequence). The CDR3 DNA sequence: TGTGCCAGCAGCTTGGGGCCGCTGGGGACCCATGGCTACACCTTC. Translation gives CASSLGPLGTHGYTF.

There are many counts of this clone. The V call is TRBV6-4, the J call TRBJ2-7, with D possibly matching TRBD1 (5 bases). The V gene's germline CDR1 is MRHNA and CDR2 SNTAGT. This CDR3 region has 14 residues. Trimming cost V 7 bases and J 5 bases, with 18 bases left between them. The chain's CDR3 is CASTREPGSDEQYF. Written as DNA, the CDR3 is TGTGCCAGCACCAGGGAACCCGGGTCGGACGAGCAGTACTTC.

The chain has TRBV5-1 and TRBJ2-2; D not certain. V dropped 1 base and J dropped 10 bases, with 14 bases sitting between them. The germline CDR1 and CDR2 sequences are SGHRS and YFSETQ. This CDR3 comprises 14 residues. CDR3 DNA: TGCGCCAGCAGCTTGCAAGGACGGCAAGAGGAGCTGTTTTTT. This gives the protein CASSLQGRQEELFF.

The chain has TRBV18 and TRBJ1-5; 7 nucleotides line up with TRBD1. Germline assignment: CDR1 KGHSH and CDR2 LQKENI. The CDR3 loop spans 18 amino acids. V gave up 3 bases and J gave up 2 bases; unmatched junction bases: 13. The DNA of the CDR3 is TGTGCCAGCTCACCTACGGCAGGGGGTGAGGATGGCAATCAGCCCCAGCATTTT. This sequence encodes CASSPTAGGEDGNQPQHF.

The V call is TRBV7-6, the J call TRBJ2-5; no firm D call. The ends were cut back, 4 bases at V and 3 bases at J, with 9 bases in the middle. Germline CDR1 is SGHVS and CDR2 is FNYEAQ. The CDR3 has 13 amino acids. For the CDR3, the DNA is TGTGCCAGCAGCTGGGATACAGAAGAGACCCAGTACTTC. This encodes CASSWDTEETQYF.

The rearrangement links TRBV10-2 to TRBJ2-7; 9 bases map to TRBD1. The CDR3 covers 15 residues. Germline V gene sequence: CDR1 WSHSY, CDR2 SAAADI. Losses at the gene ends were 11 bases for V and 3 bases for J; bases not matched to a gene: 14. The CDR3 is CAVTGQGRGNYEQYF. Here the CDR3 DNA reads TGCGCCGTCACGGGACAGGGTCGGGGGAACTACGAGCAGTACTTC.